These 7 T cell receptor beta chains came from one sample sequenced in a study of tumour-infiltrating T cells in Burkitt lymphoma. Repertoires were generated with immunoSEQ multiplex PCR, while TCRdb's copy carries only in-frame clones and drops some. The sample has around 13,000 clones, 85% seen once. Sequences were obtained from tumor tissue. Receptors were obtained from a human donor with diffuse large B-cell lymphoma.

The V call is TRBV27, the J call TRBJ2-7; maybe TRBD1 (5 bases). The germline V gene encodes CDR1 MNHEY and CDR2 SMNVEV (reference sequence). V dropped 6 bases and J dropped 2 bases, with 17 bases sitting between them. The length of the CDR3 is 15 residues. The CDR3 loop reads CASRTSVGATYEQYF. The CDR3 DNA is TGTGCCAGCAGAACGTCCGTAGGGGCGACCTACGAGCAGTACTTC.

CDR3 bases: TGTGCCAGCAGCCCGGACAGTACCTACGAGCAGTACTTC. Translated, it gives CASSPDSTYEQYF. The rearrangement uses TRBV5-4 and TRBJ2-7; D may be TRBD1 (6 bases). CDR1 and CDR2 from the germline V gene are SGHNT and YYREEE (reference sequence). The ends were cut back, 4 bases at V and 2 bases at J, with 10 bases in the middle. This CDR3 has 13 amino acids.

J is TRBJ1-1 and V is TRBV10-2; no clear D. Looked up from germline, CDR1 is WSHSY and CDR2 is SAAADI. CDR3 length equals 16 residues. V was trimmed by 1 base and J by 1 base, leaving 13 bases between them. CDR3 region: CASSELGLDWNTEAFF. As DNA, the CDR3 is TGCGCCAGCAGTGAGTTAGGTTTAGACTGGAACACTGAAGCTTTCTTT.

The V call is TRBV9, the J call TRBJ1-2, with D hard to call. The germline V gene encodes CDR1 SGDLS and CDR2 YYNGEE. The length of the CDR3 is 13 residues. The ends were cut back, 3 bases at V and 2 bases at J, with 8 bases in the middle. DNA of the CDR3: TGTGCCAGCAGCGACAGCCCGAACTATGGCTACACCTTC. It is translated as CASSDSPNYGYTF.

This sequence joins TRBV14 and TRBJ2-3, with a tentative D call TRBD1 (6 bases). Germline CDR1 SGHDN, CDR2 FVKESK. V was pared by 0 bases and J by 6 bases, with 10 bases between. The CDR3 covers 14 residues. DNA of the CDR3: TGTGCCAGCAGCCAAGAGGGGGCCGGGGATACGCAGTATTTT. It yields the protein CASSQEGAGDTQYF.

The gene calls are TRBV19 and TRBJ1-5; D is undetermined. V lost 4 bases to trimming and J lost 2 bases, with 6 bases between them. CDR1 is LNHDA, CDR2 SQIVND, per germline (reference sequence). The CDR3 has 13 amino acids. The CDR3 sequence: CASSTTGNQPQHF. The DNA of the CDR3 is TGTGCCAGTAGTACCACAGGCAATCAGCCCCAGCATTTT. Looking up the rest from reference TRBV19 and TRBJ1-5 gives the full variable domain: DGGITQSPKYLFRKEGQNVTLSCEQNLNHDAMYWYRQDPGQGLRLIYYSQIVNDFQKGDIAEGYSVSREKKESFPLTVTSAQKNPTAFYLCASSTTGNQPQHFGDGTRLSIL.

The V and J genes are TRBV19 and TRBJ2-3, with D possibly matching TRBD1 (6 bases). The CDR3 consists of 15 residues. The V and J ends lost 4 bases and 4 bases respectively, with 15 bases between them. Germline V CDR1 and CDR2: LNHDA, SQIVND (reference sequence). The CDR3 loop is CASSTDQGPADTQYF. DNA of the CDR3: TGTGCCAGTAGTACAGACCAGGGGCCCGCAGATACGCAGTATTTT.